The 28 T cell receptor beta chains given below trace back to one sample, sequenced in a study of B cell selection in AIRE deficiency. Data came from immunoSEQ multiplex PCR; TCRdb stores just in-frame clones and leaves some out. The sample shows some 22,000 clones, approximately 96% of them seen only once. CD4+CD127+ cells were sorted as the conventional CD4 T cells. What was sequenced was CD4+CD127+ conventional T cells sorted from PBMCs. The receptors derive from a human donor in good health.

With regard to this clone: Other nucleotide sequences in the sample specify the same CDR3. The chain couples TRBV9 to TRBJ2-3; TRBD2 matches 10 bases. There are 18 residues in the CDR3. Germline V gene data show CDR1 as SGDLS and CDR2 as YYNGEE. The V segment lost 3 bases and the J segment 2 bases; nucleotides outside the gene matches: 12. CDR3 sequence: CASSGPGGSGGATDTQYF. The CDR3 coding sequence is TGTGCCAGCAGCGGCCCGGGTGGGAGCGGGGGGGCCACAGATACGCAGTATTTT.

The chain is built from TRBV7-3 and TRBJ2-1, with 7 positions matching TRBD1. J was trimmed by 4 bases and V by 3 bases; bases with no gene match: 6. Germline V lookup: CDR1 SGHTA, CDR2 FQGTGA. The CDR3 is made up of 15 amino acids. In DNA form, the CDR3 reads TGTGCCAGCAGCTTTGGGGCAGGGGGATACAATGAGCAGTTCTTC. Protein: CASSFGAGGYNEQFF.

This chain joins TRBV2 and TRBJ1-6, with TRBD1 matching over 7 bases. There are 16 residues in the CDR3. V was clipped by 0 bases and J by 6 bases; unmatched bases: 5. The V gene's germline CDR1 is SNHLY and CDR2 FYNNEI. CDR3 loop: CASSEAGAGGNSPLHF. CDR3 DNA: TGTGCCAGCAGTGAAGCTGGGGCAGGGGGTAATTCACCCCTCCACTTT.

In this sample, this clone turned up once. V is TRBV7-9 and J is TRBJ2-7; TRBD1 or TRBD2 may be the D gene (5 bases each). This CDR3 is 16 amino acids long. Germline CDR1 reads SEHNR; CDR2 reads FQNEAQ (reference sequence). The ends were cut back, 2 bases at V and 1 base at J, with 15 bases in the middle. The CDR3 is CASSLSMGVISYEQYF. The CDR3 bases are TGTGCCAGCAGCTTAAGTATGGGGGTAATATCCTACGAGCAGTACTTC.

J is TRBJ1-6 and V is TRBV5-1; D is unresolved. The V end was cut by 3 bases, the J end by 6 bases, with 7 bases between. Germline CDR1 and CDR2: SGHRS and YFSETQ. The CDR3 has 13 residues. For the CDR3, the DNA is TGCGCCAGCAGCTCAACGACTAATTCACCCCTCCACTTT. The encoded protein is CASSSTTNSPLHF.

The rearrangement uses TRBV7-8 and TRBJ1-2; 8 nucleotides line up with TRBD1. Trimming cost V 2 bases and J 4 bases; bases outside gene matches: 9. Germline CDR1 SGHVS, CDR2 FQNEAQ. This CDR3 contains 16 residues. CDR3 sequence reads: CASSLRGQGALYGYTF. CDR3 sequence (DNA): TGTGCCAGCAGCTTACGAGGACAGGGAGCCCTCTATGGCTACACCTTC.

The chain links TRBV7-2 to TRBJ2-7, with 8 bases matching TRBD2. Germline lookup yields CDR1 SGHTA and CDR2 FQGNSA. This CDR3 is 15 amino acids long. V was clipped by 1 base and J by 0 bases; unmatched bases: 2. The CDR3 region is CASSLVRGGSYEQYF. CDR3 DNA sequence: TGTGCCAGCAGCTTAGTTCGGGGGGGCTCCTACGAGCAGTACTTC.

The chain joins TRBV19 to TRBJ2-1; D might be TRBD1 (6 bases). The CDR3 runs 15 residues. Germline V gene lookup returns CDR1 LNHDA and CDR2 SQIVND (reference sequence). V was pared by 4 bases and J by 4 bases, with 14 bases between. The CDR3 protein is CASSNRALPYNEQFF. Written as DNA, the CDR3 is TGTGCCAGTAGTAACAGGGCTCTCCCATACAATGAGCAGTTCTTC.

The chain employs TRBV7-2 and TRBJ2-7; D is unclear. This CDR3 spans 14 amino acids. The germline gives CDR1 SGHTA, CDR2 FQGNSA. V was shortened by 1 base and J by 4 bases, with 11 bases between the two germline ends. CDR3 residues: CASSLDPTNYEQYF. CDR3 in DNA: TGTGCCAGCAGCTTAGATCCAACCAATTACGAGCAGTACTTC. Based on the CDR3 plus reference TRBV7-2 and TRBJ2-7, the full variable domain is GAGVSQSPSNKVTEKGKDVELRCDPISGHTALYWYRQSLGQGLEFLIYFQGNSAPDKSGLPSDRFSAERTGGSVSTLTIQRTQQEDSAVYLCASSLDPTNYEQYFGPGTRLTVT.

This chain uses TRBV25-1 with TRBJ2-5, with 8 bases matching TRBD2. Losses at the gene ends were 7 bases for V and 5 bases for J; bases not matched to a gene: 3. From germline, CDR1 is MGHDK and CDR2 SYGVNS. The CDR3 runs to 12 residues. The CDR3 DNA sequence: TGTGCCAGCACGGGGGGGGAGGAGACCCAGTACTTC. Amino acid sequence: CASTGGEETQYF.

The V and J genes are TRBV11-2 and TRBJ2-3; 7 nucleotides agree with TRBD2. Germline loops: CDR1 SGHAT, CDR2 FQNNGV. V lost 3 bases and J lost 8; bases outside the gene matches: 2. CDR3 length: 12 residues. CDR3 coding DNA: TGTGCCAGCAGCTTTGCTAGCGGTACGCAGTATTTT. Residues: CASSFASGTQYF.

V and J are TRBV5-4 and TRBJ1-2; 7 nucleotides align to TRBD1. Germline CDR1 is SGHNT and CDR2 is YYREEE (reference sequence). The CDR3 totals 13 residues. Trimming at V came to 1 base and at J to 8 bases, leaving 5 bases not matched to a gene. CDR3 protein: CASSLWTGEGYTF. The CDR3 coding sequence is TGTGCCAGCAGCTTGTGGACAGGCGAGGGCTACACCTTC.

The J gene is TRBJ2-1, the V gene TRBV9, with TRBD2 matching over 10 bases. J lost 5 bases, V lost 2 bases, and 1 base had no gene match. Germline CDR1 and CDR2: SGDLS and YYNGEE. The length of the CDR3 is 14 residues. The CDR3 DNA reads as TGTGCCAGCAGCGTCCTAGCGGGGGACAATGAGCAGTTCTTC. Translating it yields CASSVLAGDNEQFF.

This sequence joins TRBV11-1 and TRBJ1-2, with unresolved D. V was shortened by 5 bases and J by 8 bases, with 12 bases between the two germline ends. CDR1 SGHAT and CDR2 FQDESV come from the germline V gene (reference sequence). The CDR3 is 12 residues long. CDR3 amino acids: CASSRTGAGYTF. In nucleotides, the CDR3 is TGTGCCAGCAGCCGGACGGGTGCAGGCTACACCTTC.

The chain has TRBV11-3 and TRBJ2-2, with D possibly TRBD2 on 5 matching bases. This CDR3 contains 15 residues. The germline V and J ends were trimmed by 1 base and 4 bases, with 10 bases remaining between them. CDR1 is SGHNT, CDR2 YENEEA, per germline. For the CDR3, the DNA is TGTGCCAGCAGCTTAGGTCTAGGAGGCACCGGGGAGCTGTTTTTT. Amino acids: CASSLGLGGTGELFF.

This chain joins TRBV7-6 and TRBJ2-7; TRBD1 might be the D (7 bases). Germline loops: CDR1 SGHVS, CDR2 FNYEAQ. With 6 bases removed from V and 4 bases from J, the gap between germline ends came to 19 bases. The CDR3 runs to 15 residues. The CDR3 nucleotides read TGTGCCAGCAGGGAGGGACAGCCCGGCTCATACGAGCAGTACTTC. This translates into CASREGQPGSYEQYF.

This clone has more than one count but fewer than ten. The chain carries TRBV28 and TRBJ1-6; D gene unclear. Trimming pared 10 bases from V and 8 bases from J, leaving 15 bases between. The V gene's germline CDR1 is MDHEN and CDR2 SYDVKM. CDR3 length: 13 amino acids. The CDR3 DNA reads TGTGCCACCAGGCGGGCGCGAGATTCACCCCTCCACTTT. Translating it yields CATRRARDSPLHF.

This chain connects TRBV28 to TRBJ1-1; D not certain. Germline CDR1 reads MDHEN; CDR2 reads SYDVKM. The CDR3 is 15 amino acids. The V end was cut by 5 bases, the J end by 1 base, with 14 bases between. CDR3 nucleotide sequence: TGTGCCAGCAGTCCTCGGCCAATAGCGAACACTGAAGCTTTCTTT. Protein: CASSPRPIANTEAFF.

This chain joins TRBV5-6 and TRBJ2-3; possible D gene TRBD1, 6 bases. In germline, CDR1 is SGHDT, CDR2 YYEEEE. The ends were cut back, 0 bases at V and 4 bases at J, with 15 bases in the middle. The CDR3 spans 16 residues. CDR3 DNA: TGTGCCAGCAGCTTGGGTACAGGGCCCCGTCCAGATACGCAGTATTTT. It translates to CASSLGTGPRPDTQYF.

This chain joins TRBV5-4 and TRBJ1-4; the D gene is possibly TRBD1 (6 bases). The germline V and J ends were trimmed by 0 bases and 6 bases, with 6 bases remaining between them. The CDR3 sequence is 13 residues long. The germline gives CDR1 SGHNT, CDR2 YYREEE (reference sequence). The CDR3 is CASSLDRDEKLFF. The DNA of the CDR3 is TGTGCCAGCAGCTTGGACAGGGATGAAAAACTGTTTTTT.

The chain recombines TRBV5-8 with TRBJ2-5; the match to TRBD2 covers 15 bases. Unmatched junction bases numbered 4, after V lost 3 bases and J lost 1 base. From germline, CDR1 is SGHTS and CDR2 YDEGEE. This CDR3 has 17 residues. The CDR3 spells CASSSGLAGGPQETQYF. As DNA, the CDR3 is TGTGCCAGCAGCTCGGGACTAGCGGGGGGACCCCAAGAGACCCAGTACTTC.

In its sample, this clone was seen a few times. This chain uses TRBV30 with TRBJ1-5; no clear D. V lost 0 bases, J lost 7 bases, and 4 bases lay in between. CDR1 is GTSNPN, CDR2 SVGIG, per germline (reference sequence). The CDR3 has 11 residues. The CDR3 DNA sequence: TGTGCCTGGAGTGTGGGCCAGCCCCAGCATTTT. Translation: CAWSVGQPQHF.

V gene TRBV19 combines with J gene TRBJ1-1, with a tentative D call TRBD1 (5 bases). The CDR3 contains 13 residues. Germline CDR1 reads LNHDA; CDR2 reads SQIVND (reference sequence). The ends were cut back, 6 bases at V and 1 base at J, with 9 bases in the middle. The CDR3 loop is CASSLGTNTEAFF. The DNA of the CDR3 is TGTGCCAGTAGCCTGGGGACGAACACTGAAGCTTTCTTT.

The CDR3 region has the DNA TGCAGCGGCAGGATGACAACTAATGAAAAACTGTTTTTT. Encoded protein: CSGRMTTNEKLFF. V gene TRBV29-1 combines with J gene TRBJ1-4; the D is unclear. The CDR3 extends over 13 amino acids. CDR1 and CDR2 from the germline V gene are SQVTM and ANQGSEA. V was clipped by 7 bases and J by 0 bases, with 9 bases between them.

The rearrangement uses TRBV27 and TRBJ2-2, with no clear D. This CDR3 spans 15 amino acids. V was clipped by 5 bases and J by 3 bases, with 13 bases between them. CDR1 MNHEY and CDR2 SMNVEV come from the germline V gene (reference sequence). CDR3 nucleotides: TGTGCCAGCAGTCGTCTCACGTCGGACACCGGGGAGCTGTTTTTT. Its protein product is CASSRLTSDTGELFF.

This chain links TRBV5-1 with TRBJ2-7, with 9 nucleotides matching TRBD1. Germline CDR1 is SGHRS and CDR2 is YFSETQ. Losses at the gene ends were 2 bases for V and 5 bases for J; bases not matched to a gene: 2. CDR3 length equals 13 residues. The CDR3 loop reads CASSLQGANEQYF. For the CDR3, the DNA is TGCGCCAGCAGCTTACAGGGGGCGAACGAGCAGTACTTC.

The rearrangement joins TRBV19 to TRBJ1-5; tentatively, D is TRBD1 (5 bases). Trimming pared 3 bases from V and 3 bases from J, leaving 12 bases between. The CDR3 is made up of 15 amino acids. Germline V gives CDR1 LNHDA, CDR2 SQIVND (reference sequence). Written as DNA, the CDR3 is TGTGCCAGTAGTATCCTGCAAGGGGTCAATCAGCCCCAGCATTTT. It codes for CASSILQGVNQPQHF. Full variable domain (rest looked up from reference TRBV19 and TRBJ1-5): DGGITQSPKYLFRKEGQNVTLSCEQNLNHDAMYWYRQDPGQGLRLIYYSQIVNDFQKGDIAEGYSVSREKKESFPLTVTSAQKNPTAFYLCASSILQGVNQPQHFGDGTRLSIL.

Details on this clone: At the DNA level, this CDR3 is encoded by other sequences in the same sample as well. This sequence joins TRBV11-2 and TRBJ2-7; 9 bases fit TRBD1. The CDR3 consists of 15 residues. With V trimmed by 4 bases and J by 4 bases, 8 bases remained unmatched. CDR1 is SGHAT, CDR2 FQNNGV, per germline. The CDR3 loop reads CASSSSDRGDYEQYF. DNA of the CDR3: TGTGCCAGCAGCTCATCGGACAGGGGTGATTACGAGCAGTACTTC.